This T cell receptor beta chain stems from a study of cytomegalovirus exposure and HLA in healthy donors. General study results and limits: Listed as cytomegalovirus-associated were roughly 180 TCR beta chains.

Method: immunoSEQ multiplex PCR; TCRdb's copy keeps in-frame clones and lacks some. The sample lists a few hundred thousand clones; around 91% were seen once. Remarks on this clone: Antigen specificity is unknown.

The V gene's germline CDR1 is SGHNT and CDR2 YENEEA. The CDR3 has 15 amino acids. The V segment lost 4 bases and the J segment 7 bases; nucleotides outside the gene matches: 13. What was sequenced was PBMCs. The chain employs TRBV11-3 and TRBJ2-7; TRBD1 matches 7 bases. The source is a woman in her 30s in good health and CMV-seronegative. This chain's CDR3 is CASSSGTEDLREQYF. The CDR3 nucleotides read TGTGCCAGCAGCTCCGGGACAGAGGACCTACGAGAGCAGTACTTC.